This T cell receptor beta chain derives from a study of blood T cells in healthy people across ages. In germline, CDR1 is SGHTA, CDR2 FQGTGA. This CDR3 spans 15 amino acids. V shed 10 bases and J 7 bases; nucleotides not matched to a gene: 11. Combining a sample-barcoded 5' primer with a J-beta primer mix, a second PCR ran for roughly 6 to 12 cycles. Every cDNA molecule bore a tag from a template-switch adaptor containing 12 random nucleotides. TCRdb re-analysed the 5' RACE reads in MiXCR, keeping a single row per CDR3 protein. The sample records roughly 1 million distinct CDR3 sequences, approximately 26% being singletons. The same specimen was also included in a second study, on T cells of mothers and their children.

Sequenced material: blood. The receptor was isolated from a girl aged 2 to 9 in good health. The gene calls are TRBV7-3 and TRBJ1-6, with TRBD1 matching 9 bases. CDR3 amino acids: CAKTQLQGANSPLHF. The DNA of the CDR3 is TGTGCCAAAACTCAACTACAGGGGGCGAATTCACCCCTCCACTTT.